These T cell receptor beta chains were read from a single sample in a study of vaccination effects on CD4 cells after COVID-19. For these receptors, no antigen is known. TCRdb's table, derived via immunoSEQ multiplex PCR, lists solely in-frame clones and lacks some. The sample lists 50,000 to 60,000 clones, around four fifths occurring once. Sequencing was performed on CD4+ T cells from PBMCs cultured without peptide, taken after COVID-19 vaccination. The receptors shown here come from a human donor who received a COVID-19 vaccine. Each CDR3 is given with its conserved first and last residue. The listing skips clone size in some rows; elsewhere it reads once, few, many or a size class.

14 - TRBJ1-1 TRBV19 CASSSQLMNTEAFF
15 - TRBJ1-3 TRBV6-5 CASRLGQGPGNTIYF
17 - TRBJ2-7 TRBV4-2 CASSSRQGAGASYEQYF
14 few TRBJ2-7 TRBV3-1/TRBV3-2 CASSQGLTSYEQYF
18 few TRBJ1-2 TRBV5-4 CASSLGDSSSSGASGYTF
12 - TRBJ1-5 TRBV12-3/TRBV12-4 CASSNRNQPQHF
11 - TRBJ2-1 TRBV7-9 CASSEGRGQFF
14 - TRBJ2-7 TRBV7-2 CASSLVQRGFEQYF
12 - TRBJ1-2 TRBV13 CASSPRQAPATF
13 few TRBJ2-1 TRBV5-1 CASSVGLASEQFF
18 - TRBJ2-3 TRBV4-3 CASSHIGGTSGGVGAQYF
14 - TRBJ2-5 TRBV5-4 CASSSRDFQETQYF
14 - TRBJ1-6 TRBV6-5 CASSYGQANSPLHF
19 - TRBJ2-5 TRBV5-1 CASSLNPRTSGGTQETQYF
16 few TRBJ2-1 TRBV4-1 CASSHQAGATYNEQFF
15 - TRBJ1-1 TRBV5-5 CASSQRFQGWTEAFF
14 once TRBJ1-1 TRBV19 CASSRLTGHTEAFF
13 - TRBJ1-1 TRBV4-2 CASSQEGGTEAFF
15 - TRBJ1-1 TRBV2 CASNPLMTENTEAFF
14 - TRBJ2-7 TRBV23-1 CASRNRDSPYEQYF
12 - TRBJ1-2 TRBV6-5 CASYQTVRGYTF
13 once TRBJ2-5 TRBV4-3 CASSQARWETQYF
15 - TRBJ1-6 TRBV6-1 CASSELQARNSPLHF
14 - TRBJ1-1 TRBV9 CASSVGTANTEAFF
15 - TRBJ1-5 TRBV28 CASSLSGFGNQPQHF
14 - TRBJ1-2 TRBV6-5 CASSRDRLVYGYTF
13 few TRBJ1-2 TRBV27 CASSLRGLYGYTF
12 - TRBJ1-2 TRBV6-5 CASRTTGVGYTF
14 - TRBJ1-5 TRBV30 CAWSVKGKTQPQHF
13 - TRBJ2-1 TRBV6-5 CASSNLKRDEQFF
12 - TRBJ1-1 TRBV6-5 CASSSPGRRAFF
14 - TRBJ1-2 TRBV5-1 CASSSGPGDYGYTF
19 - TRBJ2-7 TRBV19 CASTLAYPRKDPCLYEQYF
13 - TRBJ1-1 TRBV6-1 CASSEAGGVEAFF
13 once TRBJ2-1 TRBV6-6 CASSYESYNEQFF
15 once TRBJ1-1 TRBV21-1 CASSSREGENTEAFF
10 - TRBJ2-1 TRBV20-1 CSASQNEQFF
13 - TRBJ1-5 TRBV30 CAWSQGRSQPQHF
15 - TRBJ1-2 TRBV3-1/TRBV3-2 CASSQGQQGGYGYTF
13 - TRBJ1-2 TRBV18 CASSPRQGIGYTF
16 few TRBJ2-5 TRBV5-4 CASSLGDRGTQETQYF
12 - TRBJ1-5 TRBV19 CASSRGDQPQHF
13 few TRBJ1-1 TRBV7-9 CASSLRQNTEAFF
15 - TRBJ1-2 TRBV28 CASSISTGGNYGYTF
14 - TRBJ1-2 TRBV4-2 CASSQDRTAYGYTF
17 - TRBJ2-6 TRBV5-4 CASSSRQVGSGANVLTF
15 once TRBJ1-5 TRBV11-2 CASSLTVGSNQPQHF
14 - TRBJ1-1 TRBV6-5 CASSKRAENTEAFF
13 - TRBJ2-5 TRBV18 CASSPRQQETQYF
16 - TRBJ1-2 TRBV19 CASSMGRDRANYGYTF
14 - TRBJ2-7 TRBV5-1 CASSRGTSGYEQYF
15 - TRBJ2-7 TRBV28 CASSLLRDRGGEQYF